This T cell receptor (beta chain) was sequenced during a study of cytomegalovirus exposure and HLA in healthy donors. Study-wide context: HLA-typed donors contributed 65 million to 85 million unique TCRs, which were held in an early data release. Most genotyped donors, over 70% of about 400, had Caucasian-associated genetic ancestry.

It was with 60 Vbeta and 13 Jbeta primers that the PCR ran. Method: immunoSEQ multiplex PCR; TCRdb's copy keeps in-frame clones and lacks some. This table holds 80,000 or so clones, around a tenth found once. This clone was seen a handful of times. Its antigen is currently unknown. General study findings and limits: Productive rates of about 90% or about 30% were seen for most TCR beta V segments in an earlier analysis. When analyzed later, a missense DCLRE1C variant was found to be linked to TCR beta V- and J-gene trimming.

The sequenced sample was PBMCs. The receptor comes from a man aged 55 to 69 in good health and CMV-seropositive.

CDR3 DNA sequence: TGTGCCAGCTCACGCGCAGGGGGTTACGAGCAGTACTTC. It codes for CASSRAGGYEQYF. The chain is built from TRBV18 and TRBJ2-7; 7 bases are a match to TRBD1. CDR3 size: 13 residues. V was clipped by 4 bases and J by 4 bases; unmatched bases: 4. Germline values: CDR1 KGHSH, CDR2 LQKENI.